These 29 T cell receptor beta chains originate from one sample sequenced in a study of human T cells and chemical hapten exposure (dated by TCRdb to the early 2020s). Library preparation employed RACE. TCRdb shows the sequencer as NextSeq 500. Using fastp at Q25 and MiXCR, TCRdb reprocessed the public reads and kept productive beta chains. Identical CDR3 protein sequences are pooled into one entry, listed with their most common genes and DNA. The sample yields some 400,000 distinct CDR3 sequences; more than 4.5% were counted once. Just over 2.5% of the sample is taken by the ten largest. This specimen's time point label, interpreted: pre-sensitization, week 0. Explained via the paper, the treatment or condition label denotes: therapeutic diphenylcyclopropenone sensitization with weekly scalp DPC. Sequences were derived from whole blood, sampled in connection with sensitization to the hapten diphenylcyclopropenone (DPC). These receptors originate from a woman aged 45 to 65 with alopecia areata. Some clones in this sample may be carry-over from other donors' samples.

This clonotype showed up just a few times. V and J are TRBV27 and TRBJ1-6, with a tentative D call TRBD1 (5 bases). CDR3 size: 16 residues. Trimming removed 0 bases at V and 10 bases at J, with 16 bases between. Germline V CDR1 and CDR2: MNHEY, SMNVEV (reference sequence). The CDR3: CASSLSHSGDGSPLHF. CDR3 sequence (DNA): TGTGCCAGCAGTTTATCGCACTCCGGGGACGGGTCACCCCTCCACTTT.

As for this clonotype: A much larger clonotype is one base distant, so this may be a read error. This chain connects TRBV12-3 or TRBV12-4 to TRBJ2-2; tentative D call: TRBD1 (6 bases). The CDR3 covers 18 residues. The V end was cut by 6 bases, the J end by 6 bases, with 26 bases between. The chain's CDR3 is CASSPPLSGAIVAGELFF. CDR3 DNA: TGTGCCAGCAGCCCCCCCTTGTCAGGGGCTATCGTGGCCGGGGAGCTGTTTTTT.

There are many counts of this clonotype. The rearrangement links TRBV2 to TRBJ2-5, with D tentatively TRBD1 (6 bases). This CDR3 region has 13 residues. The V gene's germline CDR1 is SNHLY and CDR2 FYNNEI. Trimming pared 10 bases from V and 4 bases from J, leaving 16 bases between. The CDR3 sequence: CATLRDTGETQYF. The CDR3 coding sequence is TGTGCCACCCTTCGGGACACTGGAGAGACCCAGTACTTC.

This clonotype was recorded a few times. CDR3: CASSLVGLAPSDTQYF. The CDR3 DNA reads as TGCGCCAGCAGCTTGGTAGGACTAGCGCCCTCAGATACGCAGTATTTT. This chain joins TRBV5-1 and TRBJ2-3, with 9 nucleotides matching TRBD2. J was trimmed by 4 bases and V by 0 bases; bases with no gene match: 6. There are 16 residues in the CDR3. The V gene's germline CDR1 is SGHRS and CDR2 YFSETQ.

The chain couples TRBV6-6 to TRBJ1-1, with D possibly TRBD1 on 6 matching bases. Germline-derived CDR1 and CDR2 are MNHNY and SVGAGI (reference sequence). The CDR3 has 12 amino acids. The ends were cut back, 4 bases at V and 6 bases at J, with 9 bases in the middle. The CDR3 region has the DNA TGTGCCAGCAGTTTCCGACAGGCTGAAGCTTTCTTT. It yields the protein CASSFRQAEAFF.

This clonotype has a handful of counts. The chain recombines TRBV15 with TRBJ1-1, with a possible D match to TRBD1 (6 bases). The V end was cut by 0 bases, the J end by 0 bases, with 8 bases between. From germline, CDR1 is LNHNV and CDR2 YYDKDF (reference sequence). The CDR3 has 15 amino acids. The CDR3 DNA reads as TGTGCCACCAGCAGAGATAAGGGGGTGAACACTGAAGCTTTCTTT. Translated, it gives CATSRDKGVNTEAFF.

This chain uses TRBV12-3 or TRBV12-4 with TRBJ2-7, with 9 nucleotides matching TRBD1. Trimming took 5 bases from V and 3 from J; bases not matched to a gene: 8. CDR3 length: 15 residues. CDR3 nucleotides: TGTGCCAGCAGTCGCAGCTGGACAGGGGACTACGAGCAGTACTTC. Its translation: CASSRSWTGDYEQYF.

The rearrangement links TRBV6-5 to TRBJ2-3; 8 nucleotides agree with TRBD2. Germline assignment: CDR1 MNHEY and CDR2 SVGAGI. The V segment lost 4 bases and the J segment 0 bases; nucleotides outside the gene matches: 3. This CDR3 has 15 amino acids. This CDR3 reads CASSSAGVSTDTQYF. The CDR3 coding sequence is TGTGCCAGCAGTTCAGCGGGGGTTAGCACAGATACGCAGTATTTT.

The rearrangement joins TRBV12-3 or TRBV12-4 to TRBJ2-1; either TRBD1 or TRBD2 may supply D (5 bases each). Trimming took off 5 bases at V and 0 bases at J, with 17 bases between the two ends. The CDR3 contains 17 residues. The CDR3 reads CASSTPRGESSYNEQFF. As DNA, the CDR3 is TGTGCCAGCAGTACCCCCCGAGGGGAGAGCTCCTACAATGAGCAGTTCTTC.

CDR3 in amino acids: CAGLRGNYGYTF. The CDR3, as DNA: TGTGCCGGACTACGGGGGAACTATGGCTACACCTTC. This chain links TRBV30 with TRBJ1-2; D perhaps matches TRBD1 (5 bases). Germline assignment: CDR1 GTSNPN and CDR2 SVGIG (reference sequence). The CDR3 runs 12 residues. V lost 8 bases and J 2 bases, leaving 12 bases between the germline ends. Full variable domain (rest looked up from reference TRBV30 and TRBJ1-2): SQTIHQWPATLVQPVGSPLSLECTVEGTSNPNLYWYRQAAGRGLQLLFYSVGIGQISSEVPQNLSASRPQDRQFILSSKKLLLSDSGFYLCAGLRGNYGYTFGSGTRLTVV.

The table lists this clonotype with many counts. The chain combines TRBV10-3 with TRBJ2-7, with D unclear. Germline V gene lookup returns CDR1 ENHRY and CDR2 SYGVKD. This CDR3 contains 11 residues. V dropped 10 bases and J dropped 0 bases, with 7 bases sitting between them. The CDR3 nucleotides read TGTGCCACACAGAGCTCCTACGAGCAGTACTTC. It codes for CATQSSYEQYF.

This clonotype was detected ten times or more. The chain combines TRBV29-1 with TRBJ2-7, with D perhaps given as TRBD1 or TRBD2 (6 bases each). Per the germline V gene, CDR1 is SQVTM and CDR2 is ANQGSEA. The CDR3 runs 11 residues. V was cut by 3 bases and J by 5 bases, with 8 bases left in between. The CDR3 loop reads CSVDRGDEQYF. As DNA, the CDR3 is TGCAGCGTTGATAGGGGGGACGAGCAGTACTTC.

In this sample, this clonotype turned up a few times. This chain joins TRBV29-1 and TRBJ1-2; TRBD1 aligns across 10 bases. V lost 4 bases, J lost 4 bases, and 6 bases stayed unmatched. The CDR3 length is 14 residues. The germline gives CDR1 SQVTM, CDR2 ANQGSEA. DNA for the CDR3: TGCAGCGTTGGGATCCGACAGGGGGCCTATGGCTACACCTTC. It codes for CSVGIRQGAYGYTF.

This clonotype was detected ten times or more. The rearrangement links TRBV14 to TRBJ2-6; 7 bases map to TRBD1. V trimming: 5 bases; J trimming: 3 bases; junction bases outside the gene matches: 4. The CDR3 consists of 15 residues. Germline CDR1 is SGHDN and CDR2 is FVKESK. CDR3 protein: CASSKGAHGANVLTF. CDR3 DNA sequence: TGTGCCAGCAGCAAGGGGGCGCATGGGGCCAACGTCCTGACTTTC.

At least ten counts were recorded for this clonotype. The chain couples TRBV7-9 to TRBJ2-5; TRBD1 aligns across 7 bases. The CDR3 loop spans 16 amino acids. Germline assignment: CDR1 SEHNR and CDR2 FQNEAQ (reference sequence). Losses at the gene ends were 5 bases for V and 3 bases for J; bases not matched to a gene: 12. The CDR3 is CASSPQQGFRKETQYF. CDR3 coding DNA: TGTGCCAGCAGCCCACAACAGGGGTTTAGGAAAGAGACCCAGTACTTC.

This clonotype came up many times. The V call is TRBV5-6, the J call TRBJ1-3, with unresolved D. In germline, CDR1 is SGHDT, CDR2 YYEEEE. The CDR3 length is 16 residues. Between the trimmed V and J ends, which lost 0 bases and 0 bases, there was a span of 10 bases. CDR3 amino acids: CASSLDAGNSGNTIYF. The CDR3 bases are TGTGCCAGCAGCTTGGATGCGGGTAACTCTGGAAACACCATATATTTT.

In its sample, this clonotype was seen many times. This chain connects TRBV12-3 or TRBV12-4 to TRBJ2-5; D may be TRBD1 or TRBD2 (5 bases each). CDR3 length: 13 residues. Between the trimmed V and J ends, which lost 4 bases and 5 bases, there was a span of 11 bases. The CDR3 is CASSSGTVETQYF. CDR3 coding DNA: TGTGCCAGCAGTTCCGGGACGGTGGAGACCCAGTACTTC.

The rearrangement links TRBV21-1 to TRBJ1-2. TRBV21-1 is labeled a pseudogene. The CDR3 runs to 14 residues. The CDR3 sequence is CASSKGHPIYGYTF. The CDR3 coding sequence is TGTGCCAGCAGCAAAGGTCACCCAATCTATGGCTACACCTTC.

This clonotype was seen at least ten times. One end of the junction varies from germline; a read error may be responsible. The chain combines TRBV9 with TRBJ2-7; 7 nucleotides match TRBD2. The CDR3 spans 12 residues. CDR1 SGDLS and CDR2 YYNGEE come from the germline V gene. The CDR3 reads CASSGDSYEQYF. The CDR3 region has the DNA TGCGCCAGCAGCGGGGACTCCTACGAGCAGTACTTC. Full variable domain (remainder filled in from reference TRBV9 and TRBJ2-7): DSGVTQTPKHLITATGQRVTLRCSPRSGDLSVYWYQQSLDQGLQFLIQYYNGEERAKGNILERFSAQQFPDLHSELNLSSLELGDSALYFCASSGDSYEQYFGPGTRLTVT.

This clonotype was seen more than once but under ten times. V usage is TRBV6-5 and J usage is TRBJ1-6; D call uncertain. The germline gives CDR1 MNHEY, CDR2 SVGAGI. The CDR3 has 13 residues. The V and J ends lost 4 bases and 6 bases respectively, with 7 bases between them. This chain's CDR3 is CASSSRSNSPLHF. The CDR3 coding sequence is TGTGCCAGCAGTTCCCGATCTAATTCACCCCTCCACTTT.

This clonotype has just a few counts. CDR3 bases: TGTGCCAGCAGCGCGTCCGACAGATCGAACACTGAAGCTTTCTTT. It is translated as CASSASDRSNTEAFF. The chain joins TRBV9 to TRBJ1-1; perhaps TRBD1 as D (5 bases). The germline V gene encodes CDR1 SGDLS and CDR2 YYNGEE. V shed 3 bases and J shed 1 base, with 13 bases lying between them. The CDR3 contains 15 residues.

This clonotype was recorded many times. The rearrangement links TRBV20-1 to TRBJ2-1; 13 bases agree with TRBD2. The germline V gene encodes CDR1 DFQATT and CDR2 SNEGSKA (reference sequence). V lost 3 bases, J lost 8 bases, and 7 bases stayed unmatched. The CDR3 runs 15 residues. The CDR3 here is CSAREGTSGVDEQFF. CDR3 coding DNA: TGCAGTGCTAGGGAGGGGACTAGCGGGGTAGATGAGCAGTTCTTC.

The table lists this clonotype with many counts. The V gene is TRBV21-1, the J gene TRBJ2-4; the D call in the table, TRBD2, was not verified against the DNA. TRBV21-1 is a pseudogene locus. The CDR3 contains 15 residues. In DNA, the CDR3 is TGTGCCAGCAGCATGCGGGCTCTAGCCAAAAACATTCAGTACTTC. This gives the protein CASSMRALAKNIQYF.

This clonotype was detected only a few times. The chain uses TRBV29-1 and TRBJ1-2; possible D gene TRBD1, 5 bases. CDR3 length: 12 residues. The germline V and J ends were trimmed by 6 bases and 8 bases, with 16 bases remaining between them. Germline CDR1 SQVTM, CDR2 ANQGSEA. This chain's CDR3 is CSVEGGVNGYTF. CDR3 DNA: TGCAGCGTCGAGGGAGGGGTTAACGGCTACACCTTC.

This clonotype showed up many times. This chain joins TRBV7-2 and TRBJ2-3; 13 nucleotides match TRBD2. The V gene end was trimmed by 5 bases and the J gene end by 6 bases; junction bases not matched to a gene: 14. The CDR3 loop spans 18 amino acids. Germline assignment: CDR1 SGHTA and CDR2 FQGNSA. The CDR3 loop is CASSPPPGLAGFIDTQYF. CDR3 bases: TGTGCCAGCAGCCCCCCACCGGGACTAGCGGGATTTATCGATACGCAGTATTTT.

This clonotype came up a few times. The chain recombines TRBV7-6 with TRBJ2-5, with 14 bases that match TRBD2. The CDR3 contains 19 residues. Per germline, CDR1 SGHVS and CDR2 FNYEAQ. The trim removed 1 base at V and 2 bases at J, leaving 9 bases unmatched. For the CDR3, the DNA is TGTGCCAGCAGCTTAGAGTGGGGGACTAGCGGGGGTCCACAAGAGACCCAGTACTTC. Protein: CASSLEWGTSGGPQETQYF.

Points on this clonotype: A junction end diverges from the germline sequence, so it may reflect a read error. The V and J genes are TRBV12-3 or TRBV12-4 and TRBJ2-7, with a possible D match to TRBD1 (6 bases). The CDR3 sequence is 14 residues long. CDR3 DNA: TGTGCCAGCAGTCTAGCAGGGGTTAGCTACGAGCAGTACTTC. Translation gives CASSLAGVSYEQYF.

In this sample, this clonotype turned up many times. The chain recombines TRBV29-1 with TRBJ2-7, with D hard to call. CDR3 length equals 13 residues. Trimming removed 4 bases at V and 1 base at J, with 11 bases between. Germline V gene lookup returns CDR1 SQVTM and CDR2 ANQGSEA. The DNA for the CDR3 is TGCAGCGTTGCGGACCCTAGGTCCTACGAGCAGTACTTC. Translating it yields CSVADPRSYEQYF.

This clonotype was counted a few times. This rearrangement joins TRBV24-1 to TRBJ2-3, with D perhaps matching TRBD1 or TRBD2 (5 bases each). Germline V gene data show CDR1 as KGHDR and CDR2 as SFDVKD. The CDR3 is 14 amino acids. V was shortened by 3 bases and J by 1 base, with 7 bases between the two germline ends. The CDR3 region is CATSDGDGTDTQYF. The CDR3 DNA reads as TGTGCCACCAGTGATGGGGACGGCACAGATACGCAGTATTTT.